This TCR beta chain was observed in a study of T cell responses to AZD1222 COVID-19 vaccine. Overall study findings and caveats: Spike-specific TCR breadth rose after two AZD1222 doses, and depth rose as well. At baseline, seropositivity was found in only six or seven AZD1222 recipients. Reportedly, close to half of spike-specific TCRs are directed against unmutated variant regions.

TCRdb keeps only in-frame clones here, not all; method: immunoSEQ multiplex PCR. The sample gives about 140,000 clones, approximately 84% of which show up once; about 4% is in the top ten. Regarding this clone: Its antigen is as yet unknown.

Germline assignment: CDR1 SNHLY and CDR2 FYNNEI. The V and J ends lost 3 bases and 1 base, in that order; junction bases with no gene match: 8. This CDR3 region has 17 residues. V and J are TRBV2 and TRBJ2-2, with TRBD2 matching over 7 bases. This clonotype was sampled from an adult in good health. Sequenced material: peripheral blood, taken on day 0 of AZD1222 vaccination. The DNA for the CDR3 is TGTGCCAGCAGTGAGTGGGGAGGGCCAGGGAACACCGGGGAGCTGTTTTTT. This translates into CASSEWGGPGNTGELFF.